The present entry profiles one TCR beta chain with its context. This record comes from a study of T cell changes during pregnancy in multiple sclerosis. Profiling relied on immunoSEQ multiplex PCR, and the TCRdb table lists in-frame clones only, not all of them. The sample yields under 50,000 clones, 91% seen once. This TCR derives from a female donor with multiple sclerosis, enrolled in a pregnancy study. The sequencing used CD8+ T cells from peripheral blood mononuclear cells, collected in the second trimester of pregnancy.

As DNA, the CDR3 is TGCAGCGCCCGTCCAGGTGGCCTTGAAGCTTTCTTT. Protein sequence: CSARPGGLEAFF. The J gene is TRBJ1-1, the V gene TRBV29-1; D gene uncertain. Trimming left V 7 bases short and J 7 bases short, with 16 bases between. Germline V gene sequence: CDR1 SQVTM, CDR2 ANQGSEA. This CDR3 has 12 residues.